What follows is one T cell receptor (beta chain) and its context. Sequencing used immunoSEQ multiplex PCR; TCRdb keeps in-frame clones, though not all of them. This sample has approximately 190,000 clones; about 90% occur once, and the top ten carry 1.5% to 2%. These data come from a study of control samples from healthy donors and cancer patients. Germline CDR1 LGHDT, CDR2 YNNKEL (reference sequence). This CDR3 has 17 amino acids. Trimming took off 0 bases at V and 3 bases at J, with 14 bases between the two ends. Sequenced sample: blood. The sequence was collected from a man aged 25 to 45 in good health. The chain links TRBV3-1 (or the pseudogene TRBV3-2) to TRBJ1-4; D gene ambiguous. CDR3 sequence (DNA): TGTGCCAGCAGCCAAGATTTCGGCGTTTCAGCTAATGAAAAACTGTTTTTT. Translating it yields CASSQDFGVSANEKLFF.